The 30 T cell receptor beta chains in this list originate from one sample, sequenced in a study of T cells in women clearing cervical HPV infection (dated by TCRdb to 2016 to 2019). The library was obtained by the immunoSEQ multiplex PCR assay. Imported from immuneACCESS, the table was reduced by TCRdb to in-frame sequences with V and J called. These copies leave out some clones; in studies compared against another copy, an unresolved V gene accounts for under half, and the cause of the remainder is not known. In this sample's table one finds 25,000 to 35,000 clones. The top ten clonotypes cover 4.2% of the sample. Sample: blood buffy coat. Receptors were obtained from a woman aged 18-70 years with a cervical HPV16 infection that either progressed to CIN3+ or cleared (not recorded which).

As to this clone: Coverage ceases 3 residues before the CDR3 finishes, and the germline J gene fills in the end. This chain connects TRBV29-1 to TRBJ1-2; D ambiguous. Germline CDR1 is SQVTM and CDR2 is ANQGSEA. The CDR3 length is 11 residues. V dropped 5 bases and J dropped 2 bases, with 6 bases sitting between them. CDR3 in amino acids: CSVHSNYGYTF. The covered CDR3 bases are TGCAGCGTTCACAGCAACTATGGC.

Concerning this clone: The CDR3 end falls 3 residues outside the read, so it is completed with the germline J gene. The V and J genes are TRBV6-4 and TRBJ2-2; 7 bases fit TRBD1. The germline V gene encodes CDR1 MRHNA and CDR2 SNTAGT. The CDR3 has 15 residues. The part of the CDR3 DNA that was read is TGTGCCAGCAGTGTAGCCGGGACAGATAATTCACCG. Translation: CASSVAGTDNSP. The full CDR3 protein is CASSVAGTDNSPLFF.

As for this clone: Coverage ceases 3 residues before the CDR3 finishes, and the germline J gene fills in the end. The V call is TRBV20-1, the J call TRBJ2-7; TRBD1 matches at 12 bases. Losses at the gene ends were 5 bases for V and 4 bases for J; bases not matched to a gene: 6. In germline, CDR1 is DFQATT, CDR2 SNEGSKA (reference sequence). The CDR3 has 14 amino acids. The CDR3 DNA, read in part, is TGCAGTGCTCTACGGGACAGGGGGCTTTACGAG. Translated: CSALRDRGLYE. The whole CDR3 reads CSALRDRGLYEQYF.

Partial CDR3 DNA: TGCGCCAGCACCTTAGCGGGGGGGCCCACAGATACG. Residues: CASTLAGGPTDT. The whole CDR3 region reads CASTLAGGPTDTQYF. The genes are TRBV5-1 and TRBJ2-3; 11 positions match TRBD2. The CDR3 end lies 3 residues beyond the end of the read and is filled in from the germline J gene. V shed 6 bases, J shed 2 bases, and the junction held 5 bases outside the gene matches. The CDR3 covers 15 residues. The germline V gene encodes CDR1 SGHRS and CDR2 YFSETQ.

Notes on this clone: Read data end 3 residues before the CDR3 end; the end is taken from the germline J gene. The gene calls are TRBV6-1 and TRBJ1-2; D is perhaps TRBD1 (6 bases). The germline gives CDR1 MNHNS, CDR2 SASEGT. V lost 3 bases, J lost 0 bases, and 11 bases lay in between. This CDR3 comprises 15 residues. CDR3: CASSEGGLPNYGYTF. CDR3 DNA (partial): TGTGCCAGCAGTGAGGGGGGGCTCCCTAACTATGGC.

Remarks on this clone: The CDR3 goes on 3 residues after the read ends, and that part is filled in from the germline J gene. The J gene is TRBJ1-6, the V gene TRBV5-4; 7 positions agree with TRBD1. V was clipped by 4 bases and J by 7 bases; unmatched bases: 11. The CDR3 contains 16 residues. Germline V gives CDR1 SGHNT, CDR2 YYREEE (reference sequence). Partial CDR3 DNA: TGTGCCAGCAGCGGCCCACAGGGGTTAGAAAATTCACCC. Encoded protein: CASSGPQGLENSP. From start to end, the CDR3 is CASSGPQGLENSPLHF.

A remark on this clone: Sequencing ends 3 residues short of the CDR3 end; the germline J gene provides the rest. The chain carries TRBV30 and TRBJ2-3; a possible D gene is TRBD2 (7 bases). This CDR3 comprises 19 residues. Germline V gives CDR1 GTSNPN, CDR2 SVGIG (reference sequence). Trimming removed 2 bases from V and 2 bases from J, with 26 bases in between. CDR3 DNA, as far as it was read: TGTGCCTGGAGTATGGGGGGGGCAAGAAATCCCCACCTCACAGATACG. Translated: CAWSMGGARNPHLTDT. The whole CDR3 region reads CAWSMGGARNPHLTDTQYF.

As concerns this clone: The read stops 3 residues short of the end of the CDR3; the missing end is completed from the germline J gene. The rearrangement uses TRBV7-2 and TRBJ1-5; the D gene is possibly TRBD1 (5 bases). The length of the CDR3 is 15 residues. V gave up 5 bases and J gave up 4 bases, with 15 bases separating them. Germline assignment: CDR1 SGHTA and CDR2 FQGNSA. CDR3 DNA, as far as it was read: TGTGCCAGCAGCCGGGCGCCGGGGGTAAATCAGCCC. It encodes CASSRAPGVNQP. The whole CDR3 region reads CASSRAPGVNQPQHF.

CDR3 sequence: CASSVTGGVETQYF. CDR3 DNA (partial): TGCGCCAGCAGCGTGACAGGGGGCGTAGAGACC. V usage is TRBV5-1 and J usage is TRBJ2-5; the match to TRBD1 covers 10 bases. The read comes to an end 3 residues before the CDR3 does, leaving the germline J gene to fill in the end. CDR3 length equals 14 residues. Trimming took 4 bases from V and 4 from J; bases not matched to a gene: 4. From germline, CDR1 is SGHRS and CDR2 YFSETQ.

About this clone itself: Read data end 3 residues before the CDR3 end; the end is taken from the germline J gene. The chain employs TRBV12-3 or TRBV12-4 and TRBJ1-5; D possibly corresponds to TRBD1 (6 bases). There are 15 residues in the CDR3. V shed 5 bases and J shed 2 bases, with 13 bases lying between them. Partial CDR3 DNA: TGTGCCAGCAGTCCCAACACAGGGCGCAATCAGCCC. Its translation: CASSPNTGRNQP. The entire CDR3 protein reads CASSPNTGRNQPQHF.

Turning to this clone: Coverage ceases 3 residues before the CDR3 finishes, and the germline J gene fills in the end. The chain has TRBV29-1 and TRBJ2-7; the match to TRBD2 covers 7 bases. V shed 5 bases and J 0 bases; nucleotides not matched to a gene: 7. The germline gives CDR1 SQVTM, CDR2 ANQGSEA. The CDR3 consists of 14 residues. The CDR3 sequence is CSVLGGTVSYEQYF. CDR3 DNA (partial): TGCAGCGTTCTCGGGGGGACGGTCTCCTACGAG.

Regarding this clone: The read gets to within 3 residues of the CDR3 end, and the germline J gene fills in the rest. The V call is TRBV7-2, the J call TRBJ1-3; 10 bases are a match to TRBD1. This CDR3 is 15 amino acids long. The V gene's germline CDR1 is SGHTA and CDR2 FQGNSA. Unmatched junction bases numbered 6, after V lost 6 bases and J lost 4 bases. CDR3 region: CASSRQGARGNTIYF. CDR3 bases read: TGTGCCAGCAGTCGACAGGGGGCGCGAGGAAACACC.

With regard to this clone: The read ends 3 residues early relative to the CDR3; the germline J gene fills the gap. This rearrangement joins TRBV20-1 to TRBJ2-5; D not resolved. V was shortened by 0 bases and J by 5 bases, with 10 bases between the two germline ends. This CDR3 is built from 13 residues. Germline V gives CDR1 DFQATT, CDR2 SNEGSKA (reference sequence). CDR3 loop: CSARDHHRETQYF. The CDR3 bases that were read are TGCAGTGCTAGAGATCACCATCGGGAGACC.

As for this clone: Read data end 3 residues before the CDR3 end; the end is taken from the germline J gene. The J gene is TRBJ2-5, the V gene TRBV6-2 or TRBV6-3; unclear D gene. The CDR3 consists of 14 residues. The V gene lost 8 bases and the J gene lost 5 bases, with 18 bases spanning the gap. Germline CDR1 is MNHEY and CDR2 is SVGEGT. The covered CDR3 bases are TGTGCCAGCTCCACCGGGTCCAGTGAGGAGACC. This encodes CASSTGSSEET. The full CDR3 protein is CASSTGSSEETQYF.

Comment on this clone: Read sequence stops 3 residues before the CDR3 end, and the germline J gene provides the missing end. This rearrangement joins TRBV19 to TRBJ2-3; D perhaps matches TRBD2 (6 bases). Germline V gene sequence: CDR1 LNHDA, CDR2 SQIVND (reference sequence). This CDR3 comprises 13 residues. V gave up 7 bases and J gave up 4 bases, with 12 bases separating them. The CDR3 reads CASMTPGADTQYF. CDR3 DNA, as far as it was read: TGTGCCAGTATGACCCCGGGGGCAGATACG.

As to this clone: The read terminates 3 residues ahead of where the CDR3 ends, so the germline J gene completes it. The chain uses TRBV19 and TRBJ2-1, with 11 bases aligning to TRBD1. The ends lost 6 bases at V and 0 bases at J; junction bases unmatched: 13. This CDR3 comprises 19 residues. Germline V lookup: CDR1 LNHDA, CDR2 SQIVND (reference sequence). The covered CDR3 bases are TGTGCCAGTAGGGGCACCGGGACAGGGGGACGGGGCTCCTACAATGAG. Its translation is CASRGTGTGGRGSYNE. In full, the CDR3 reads CASRGTGTGGRGSYNEQFF.

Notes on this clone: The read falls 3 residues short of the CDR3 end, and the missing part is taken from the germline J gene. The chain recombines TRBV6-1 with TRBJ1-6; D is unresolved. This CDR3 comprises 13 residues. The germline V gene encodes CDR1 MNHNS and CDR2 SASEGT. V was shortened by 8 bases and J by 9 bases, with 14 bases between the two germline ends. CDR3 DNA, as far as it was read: TGTGCCAGCGATGAAGGGCCTGGTTCACCC. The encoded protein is CASDEGPGSP. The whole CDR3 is CASDEGPGSPLHF.

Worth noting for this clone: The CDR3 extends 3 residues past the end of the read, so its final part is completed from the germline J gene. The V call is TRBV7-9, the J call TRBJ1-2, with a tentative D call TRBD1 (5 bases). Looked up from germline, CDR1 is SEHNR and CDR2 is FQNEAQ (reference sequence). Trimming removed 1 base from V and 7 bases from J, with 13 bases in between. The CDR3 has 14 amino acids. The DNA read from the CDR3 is TGTGCCAGCAGCTTAGGGGGACTCGGGGTTGGC. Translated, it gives CASSLGGLGVG. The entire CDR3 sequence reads CASSLGGLGVGYTF.

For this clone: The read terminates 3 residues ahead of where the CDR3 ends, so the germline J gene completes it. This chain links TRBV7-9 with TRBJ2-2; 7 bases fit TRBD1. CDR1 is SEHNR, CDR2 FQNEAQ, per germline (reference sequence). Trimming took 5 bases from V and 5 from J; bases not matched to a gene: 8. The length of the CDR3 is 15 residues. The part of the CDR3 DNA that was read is TGTGCCAGCAGCCGCCGACAGGGAAGGACCGGGGAG. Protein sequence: CASSRRQGRTGE. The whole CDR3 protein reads CASSRRQGRTGELFF.

Incomplete CDR3 DNA: TGTGCCTGGAGTACAGGGGGCTCCTACGAG. This gives the protein CAWSTGGSYE. The CDR3, in full, reads CAWSTGGSYEQYF. The V call is TRBV30, the J call TRBJ2-7; 8 bases map to TRBD1. With the read ending 3 residues before the CDR3 end, the germline J gene is used to fill in that end. In germline, CDR1 is GTSNPN, CDR2 SVGIG (reference sequence). This CDR3 contains 13 residues. The V gene end was trimmed by 2 bases and the J gene end by 0 bases; junction bases not matched to a gene: 0.

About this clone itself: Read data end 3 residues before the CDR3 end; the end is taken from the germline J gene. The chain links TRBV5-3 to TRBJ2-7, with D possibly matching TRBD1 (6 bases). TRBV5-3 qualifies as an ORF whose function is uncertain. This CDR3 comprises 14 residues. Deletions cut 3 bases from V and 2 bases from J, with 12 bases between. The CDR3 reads CARSSGVWTYEQYF. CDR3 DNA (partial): TGTGCCAGAAGCTCAGGGGTTTGGACCTACGAG.

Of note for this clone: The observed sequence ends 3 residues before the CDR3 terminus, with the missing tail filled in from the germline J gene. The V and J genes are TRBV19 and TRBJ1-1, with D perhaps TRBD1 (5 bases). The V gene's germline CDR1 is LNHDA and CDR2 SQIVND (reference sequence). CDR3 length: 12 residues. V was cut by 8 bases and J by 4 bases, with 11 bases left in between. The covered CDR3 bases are TGTGCCAGTGGCCTGGGGGGCACTGAA. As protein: CASGLGGTE. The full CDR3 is CASGLGGTEAFF.

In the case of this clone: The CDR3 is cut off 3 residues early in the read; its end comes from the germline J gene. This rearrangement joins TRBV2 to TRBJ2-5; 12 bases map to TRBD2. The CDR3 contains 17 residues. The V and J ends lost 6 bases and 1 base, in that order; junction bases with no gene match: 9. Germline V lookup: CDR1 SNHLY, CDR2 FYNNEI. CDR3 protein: CASRGLAGRRGQETQYF. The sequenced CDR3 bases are TGTGCCAGCAGGGGACTAGCGGGTCGTCGGGGCCAAGAGACC.

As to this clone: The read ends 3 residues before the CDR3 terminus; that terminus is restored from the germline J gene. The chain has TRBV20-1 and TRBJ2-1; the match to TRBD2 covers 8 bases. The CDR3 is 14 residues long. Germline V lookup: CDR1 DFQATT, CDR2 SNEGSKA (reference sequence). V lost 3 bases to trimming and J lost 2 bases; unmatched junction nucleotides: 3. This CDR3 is CSASRAGAYNEQFF. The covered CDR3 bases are TGCAGTGCTAGCCGAGCGGGGGCCTACAATGAG.

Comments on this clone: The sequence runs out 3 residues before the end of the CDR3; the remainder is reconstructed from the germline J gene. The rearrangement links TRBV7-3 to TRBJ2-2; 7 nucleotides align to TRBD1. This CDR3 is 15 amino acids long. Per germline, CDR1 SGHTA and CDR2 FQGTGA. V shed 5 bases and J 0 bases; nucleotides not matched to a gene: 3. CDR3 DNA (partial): TGTGCCAGCAGCCGACAGGGCTCGAACACCGGGGAG. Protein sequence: CASSRQGSNTGE. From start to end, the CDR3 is CASSRQGSNTGELFF.

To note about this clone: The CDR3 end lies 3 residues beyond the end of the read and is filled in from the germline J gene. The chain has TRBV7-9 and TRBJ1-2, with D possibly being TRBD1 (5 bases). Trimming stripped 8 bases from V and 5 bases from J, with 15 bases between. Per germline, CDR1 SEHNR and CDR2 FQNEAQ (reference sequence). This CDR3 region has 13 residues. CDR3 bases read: TGTGCCAGCTTGCCCGGGGGAGGTTATGGC. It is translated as CASLPGGGYG. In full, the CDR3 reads CASLPGGGYGYTF.

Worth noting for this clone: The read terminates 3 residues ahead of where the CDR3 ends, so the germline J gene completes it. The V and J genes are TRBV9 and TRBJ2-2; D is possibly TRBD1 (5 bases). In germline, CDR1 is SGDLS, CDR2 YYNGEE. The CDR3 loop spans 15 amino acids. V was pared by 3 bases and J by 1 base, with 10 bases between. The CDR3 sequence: CASSGNTGNTGELFF. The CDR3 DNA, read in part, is TGTGCCAGCAGCGGAAATACAGGGAACACCGGGGAG.

CDR3 DNA (partial): TGTGCCAGCTCATGGAGGTCGGGACAGGGGGCCGGGGAG. It yields the protein CASSWRSGQGAGE. The entire CDR3 reads CASSWRSGQGAGELFF. V and J are TRBV9 and TRBJ2-2; 11 bases fit TRBD1. The CDR3 end lies 3 residues beyond the end of the read and is filled in from the germline J gene. CDR1 SGDLS and CDR2 YYNGEE come from the germline V gene. The CDR3 length is 16 residues. J gave up 6 bases and V 7 bases, and 11 bases lay outside the gene matches.

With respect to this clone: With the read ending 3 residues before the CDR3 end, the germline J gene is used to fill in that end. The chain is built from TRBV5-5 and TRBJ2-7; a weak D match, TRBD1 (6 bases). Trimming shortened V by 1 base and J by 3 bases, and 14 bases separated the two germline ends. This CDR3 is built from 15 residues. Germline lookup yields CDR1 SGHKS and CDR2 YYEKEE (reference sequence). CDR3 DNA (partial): TGTGCCAGCAGCTTGCAGCCGGGACAACTCTACGAG. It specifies CASSLQPGQLYE. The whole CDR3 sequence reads CASSLQPGQLYEQYF. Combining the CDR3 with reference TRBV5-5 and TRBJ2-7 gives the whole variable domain DAGVTQSPTHLIKTRGQQVTLRCSPISGHKSVSWYQQVLGQGPQFIFQYYEKEERGRGNFPDRFSARQFPNYSSELNVNALLLGDSALYLCASSLQPGQLYEQYFGPGTRLTVT.

The part of the CDR3 DNA that was read is TGCAGTGCTAGAGGGGCGGGGGTTTTCTACAATGAG. Translated: CSARGAGVFYNE. The full CDR3 protein is CSARGAGVFYNEQFF. The genes are TRBV20-1 and TRBJ2-1; 7 bases map to TRBD2. The read finishes 3 residues shy of the CDR3 end, and the germline J gene is used to complete it. V dropped 1 base and J dropped 3; count of bases not matched to a gene: 6. CDR1 is DFQATT and CDR2 is SNEGSKA in the germline V gene (reference sequence). CDR3 length: 15 residues.